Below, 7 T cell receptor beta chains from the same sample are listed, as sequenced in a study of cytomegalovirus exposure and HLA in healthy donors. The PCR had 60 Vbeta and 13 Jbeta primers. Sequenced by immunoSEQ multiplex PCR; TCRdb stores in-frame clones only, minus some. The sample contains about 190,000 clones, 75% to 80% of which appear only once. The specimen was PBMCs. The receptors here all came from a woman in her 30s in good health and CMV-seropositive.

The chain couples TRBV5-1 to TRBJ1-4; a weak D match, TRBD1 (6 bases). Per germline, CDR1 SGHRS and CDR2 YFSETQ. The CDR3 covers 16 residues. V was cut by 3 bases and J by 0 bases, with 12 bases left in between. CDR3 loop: CASSSGQLATNEKLFF. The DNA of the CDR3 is TGCGCCAGCAGCTCTGGACAGCTTGCAACTAATGAAAAACTGTTTTTT. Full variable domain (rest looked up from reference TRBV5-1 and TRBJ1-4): KAGVTQTPRYLIKTRGQQVTLSCSPISGHRSVSWYQQTPGQGLQFLFEYFSETQRNKGNFPGRFSGRQFSNSRSEMNVSTLELGDSALYLCASSSGQLATNEKLFFGSGTQLSVL.

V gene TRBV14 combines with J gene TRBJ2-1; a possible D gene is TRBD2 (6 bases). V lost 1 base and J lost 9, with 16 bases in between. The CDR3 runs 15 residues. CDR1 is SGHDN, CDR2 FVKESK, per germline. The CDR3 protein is CASSQAGSQRGEQFF. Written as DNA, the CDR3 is TGTGCCAGCAGCCAAGCCGGGAGTCAGAGGGGTGAGCAGTTCTTC.

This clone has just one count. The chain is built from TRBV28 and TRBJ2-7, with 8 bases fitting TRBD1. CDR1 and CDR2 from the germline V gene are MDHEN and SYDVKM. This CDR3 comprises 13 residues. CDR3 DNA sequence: TGTGCGGTGGTGAGGACAGGGCCCTACGAGCAGTACTTC. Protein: CAVVRTGPYEQYF. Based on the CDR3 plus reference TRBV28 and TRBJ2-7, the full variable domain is DVKVTQSSRYLVKRTGEKVFLECVQDMDHENMFWYRQDPGLGLRLIYFSYDVKMKEKGDIPEGYSVSREKKERFSLILESASTNQTSMYLCAVVRTGPYEQYFGPGTRLTVT.

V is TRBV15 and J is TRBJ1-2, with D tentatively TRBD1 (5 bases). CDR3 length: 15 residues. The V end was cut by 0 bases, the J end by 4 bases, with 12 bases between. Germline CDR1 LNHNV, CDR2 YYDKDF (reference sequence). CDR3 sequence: CATSRDPSQGYGYTF. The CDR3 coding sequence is TGTGCCACCAGCAGAGACCCCTCCCAGGGCTATGGCTACACCTTC. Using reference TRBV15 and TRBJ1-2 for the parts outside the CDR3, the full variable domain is DAMVIQNPRYQVTQFGKPVTLSCSQTLNHNVMYWYQQKSSQAPKLLFHYYDKDFNNEADTPDNFQSRRPNTSFCFLDIRSPGLGDTAMYLCATSRDPSQGYGYTFGSGTRLTVV.

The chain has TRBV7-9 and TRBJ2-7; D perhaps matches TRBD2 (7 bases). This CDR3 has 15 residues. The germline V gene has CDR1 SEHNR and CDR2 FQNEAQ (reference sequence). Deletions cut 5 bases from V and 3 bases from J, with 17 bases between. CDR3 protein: CASSPTYGGRYEQYF. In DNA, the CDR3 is TGTGCCAGCAGCCCCACTTACGGGGGGCGCTACGAGCAGTACTTC. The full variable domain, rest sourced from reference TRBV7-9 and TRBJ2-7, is DTGVSQNPRHKITKRGQNVTFRCDPISEHNRLYWYRQTLGQGPEFLTYFQNEAQLEKSRLLSDRFSAERPKGSFSTLEIQRTEQGDSAMYLCASSPTYGGRYEQYFGPGTRLTVT.

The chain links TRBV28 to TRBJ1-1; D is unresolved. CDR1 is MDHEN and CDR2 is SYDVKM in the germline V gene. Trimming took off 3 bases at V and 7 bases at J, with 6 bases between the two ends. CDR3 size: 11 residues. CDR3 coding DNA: TGTGCCAGCAGTTTCAGTCTTGAAGCTTTCTTT. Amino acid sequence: CASSFSLEAFF.

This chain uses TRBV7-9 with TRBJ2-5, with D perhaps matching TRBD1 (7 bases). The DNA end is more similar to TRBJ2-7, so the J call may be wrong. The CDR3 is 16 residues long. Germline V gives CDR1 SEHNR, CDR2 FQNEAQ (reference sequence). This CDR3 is CASSPLGGTENYEQYF. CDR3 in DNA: TGTGCCAGCAGCCCATTAGGGGGGACAGAGAACTACGAGCAGTACTTC.